A selection of T cell receptor beta chains follows, all from one sample in a study of shared clonotypes between healthy human individuals. Only in-frame clones appear in the TCRdb table, and some are missing; sequencing was by immunoSEQ multiplex PCR. Of some 580,000 clones in the sample, more than 95% are singletons; the top ten hold less than 0.065%. The sample was naive CD4+ T cells sorted from blood. The source of these receptors is a woman in her 30s in good health. CDR3s include the opening cysteine and the closing phenylalanine or tryptophan.

v_gene,len,CDR3aa
TRBV7-8,14,CASRKDKSYNEQFF
TRBV27,14,CASSDRDSNQPQHF
TRBV5-1,14,CASSLADSSYEQYF
TRBV29-1,16,CSVGTMTSGRSDTQYF
TRBV5-1,16,CASSLGPGRLQETQYF
TRBV5-1,13,CASSGGAYNEQFF
TRBV19,14,CASSLTGGNQPQHF
TRBV5-1,13,CASSLAVGNEQFF
TRBV20-1,10,CSAFRQEAFF
TRBV21-1,12,CASIRGDQPQHF
TRBV5-1,15,CASSLEGRGLETQYF
TRBV29-1,13,CSANRGPDTEAFF
TRBV6-1,12,CASRILANEQFF
TRBV6-1,16,CASSEAGSPSRQPQHF
TRBV18,12,CASSPGQTEAFF
TRBV7-9,15,CASSPGLALEETQYF
TRBV4-1,18,CASSQEIGLSGSEETQYF
TRBV9,15,CASSATEGVTDTQYF
TRBV18,14,CASSPESSNQPQHF
TRBV29-1,16,CSGHKIYRDRVNEQFF
TRBV6-6,11,CASGMNGEQYF
TRBV27,15,CASSLGDRGSYEQYF
TRBV2,14,CASRRLAGYNEQFF
TRBV28,18,CASSAMRGRSSSNQPQHF
TRBV6-5,14,CASRIQGASEKLFF
TRBV5-4,17,CASSSPLTRSSYNEQFF
TRBV19,15,CASTADRGSYNEQFF
TRBV6-5,16,CASTYSLGTAGNTIYF
TRBV6-5,13,CASRRRENTEAFF
TRBV5-4,16,CASSWGGLAASYEQYF
TRBV18,15,CASSPASGMADTQYF
TRBV7-2,16,CASSRRGQALAYEQYF
TRBV28,14,CASRDGSLAYGYTF
TRBV19,14,CASSISGFNYGYTF
TRBV15,13,CATSRDLTSEQYF
TRBV2,16,CASSAWGSGSTGELFF
TRBV28,14,CASSLRLYGNTIYF
TRBV30,11,CAWSGGNTIYF
TRBV27,12,CASRSLEYGYTF
TRBV11-3,15,CASSLVQGATGELFF
TRBV25-1,16,CASSARDSFKSYEQYF
TRBV29-1,13,CSGGQGFGTEAFF